This T cell receptor (beta chain) was recovered during a study of blood T cell repertoires in COVID-19. Study as a whole: Sites in the United States, Italy and Spain provided acute and convalescent COVID-19 samples. Nucleic acid was either cDNA or gDNA, and it came from T cells, B-cell-depleted T cells, or PBMCs.

Original data processing: How many nucleated cells were present was estimated from reference gene primer amplification. Sequenced by immunoSEQ multiplex PCR; TCRdb stores in-frame clones only, minus some. V and J calls and clone size are copied from that table; D and trimming were computed from the DNA. The sample carries around 700,000 clones, 85% to 90% recorded once. The junction had 4 bases not matched to a gene; V was cut back by 3 bases and J by 3 bases. This CDR3 is 15 amino acids long. Per the germline V gene, CDR1 is LNHDA and CDR2 is SQIVND (reference sequence). The V and J genes are TRBV19 and TRBJ2-3; 9 bases map to TRBD1. The source of this sequence is a woman aged 18-35 years with acute or convalescent COVID-19. The source material was peripheral blood. CDR3 nucleotide sequence: TGTGCCAGTAGTATCGGGACAGGGATGACAGATACGCAGTATTTT. Residues: CASSIGTGMTDTQYF.